The 28 T cell receptor beta chains below all came from one sample that was sequenced in a study of shared clonotypes between healthy human individuals. Assay used: immunoSEQ multiplex PCR; TCRdb lists only in-frame clones, some missing. Among approximately 2.4 million clones listed, under 97% were seen once. Sequencing used naive CD4+ T cells sorted from blood. Specified subset: CD45RA+ positively selected. The receptor source for this set is a man aged 18 to 35 in good health.

About this clone: In the same sample, other DNA sequences code for this CDR3. J is TRBJ1-3 and V is TRBV30; 8 bases are a match to TRBD1. In germline, CDR1 is GTSNPN, CDR2 SVGIG (reference sequence). The CDR3 is 13 residues long. The V and J ends lost 5 bases and 1 base, in that order; junction bases with no gene match: 1. CDR3: CAWDRGSGNTIYF. The CDR3, as DNA: TGTGCCTGGGACAGGGGTTCTGGAAACACCATATATTTT. The full variable domain, its missing parts supplied by reference TRBV30 and TRBJ1-3, is SQTIHQWPATLVQPVGSPLSLECTVEGTSNPNLYWYRQAAGRGLQLLFYSVGIGQISSEVPQNLSASRPQDRQFILSSKKLLLSDSGFYLCAWDRGSGNTIYFGEGSWLTVV.

The V gene is TRBV29-1, the J gene TRBJ2-3; possibly TRBD1 or TRBD2 for D (5 bases each). V lost 7 bases and J 5 bases, leaving 10 bases between the germline ends. The CDR3 is made up of 11 amino acids. The germline V gene encodes CDR1 SQVTM and CDR2 ANQGSEA. The CDR3 sequence: CSGERGDTQYF. The CDR3 nucleotides are TGCAGCGGCGAGAGGGGAGATACGCAGTATTTT.

The chain combines TRBV5-6 with TRBJ1-2; 9 nucleotides line up with TRBD1. This CDR3 region has 15 residues. From germline, CDR1 is SGHDT and CDR2 YYEEEE. V gave up 4 bases and J gave up 1 base; unmatched junction bases: 5. The CDR3 sequence is CASSTPGQGNYGYTF. The CDR3, as DNA: TGTGCCAGCAGCACACCGGGACAGGGTAACTATGGCTACACCTTC. Using reference TRBV5-6 and TRBJ1-2 for the parts outside the CDR3, the full variable domain is DAGVTQSPTHLIKTRGQQVTLRCSPKSGHDTVSWYQQALGQGPQFIFQYYEEEERQRGNFPDRFSGHQFPNYSSELNVNALLLGDSALYLCASSTPGQGNYGYTFGSGTRLTVV.

This clone was counted only a few times. This sequence joins TRBV4-1 and TRBJ2-2, with 11 nucleotides matching TRBD1. Unmatched junction bases numbered 10, after V lost 0 bases and J lost 7 bases. Germline V gene lookup returns CDR1 MGHRA and CDR2 YSYEKL. There are 18 residues in the CDR3. As DNA, the CDR3 is TGCGCCAGCAGCCAAGACAGAGAGGAGGGGACAGGGGGCGGGGAGCTGTTTTTT. Translation: CASSQDREEGTGGGELFF.

The chain carries TRBV7-9 and TRBJ1-1; TRBD1 matches at 7 bases. Germline loops: CDR1 SEHNR, CDR2 FQNEAQ (reference sequence). The CDR3 runs 11 residues. J gave up 5 bases and V 8 bases, and 2 bases lay outside the gene matches. The CDR3 region has the DNA TGTGCCAGCCAGGGGGTTACTGAAGCTTTCTTT. Translating gives CASQGVTEAFF.

The V gene is TRBV2, the J gene TRBJ1-5; the D gene is possibly TRBD1 (5 bases). Per the germline V gene, CDR1 is SNHLY and CDR2 is FYNNEI. The V and J ends lost 2 bases and 6 bases respectively, with 11 bases between them. The CDR3 has 14 amino acids. Written as DNA, the CDR3 is TGTGCCAGCAGTGAATCCCAGGGTTCTCAGCCCCAGCATTTT. It codes for CASSESQGSQPQHF.

The gene calls are TRBV2 and TRBJ1-5, with D unclear. The CDR3 has 13 residues. The V gene's germline CDR1 is SNHLY and CDR2 FYNNEI. V was shortened by 8 bases and J by 4 bases, with 12 bases between the two germline ends. In nucleotides, the CDR3 is TGTGCCAGCGAGGGCTCCGGTAATCAGCCCCAGCATTTT. Its protein product is CASEGSGNQPQHF.

V and J are TRBV5-1 and TRBJ2-7; 8 positions match TRBD2. Trimming cost V 0 bases and J 4 bases; bases outside gene matches: 6. Germline V lookup: CDR1 SGHRS, CDR2 YFSETQ. The CDR3 length is 15 residues. The chain's CDR3 is CASSLAMASGYEQYF. The CDR3 coding sequence is TGCGCCAGCAGCTTGGCCATGGCTAGCGGGTACGAGCAGTACTTC. Supplemented by reference TRBV5-1 and TRBJ2-7, the full variable domain reads KAGVTQTPRYLIKTRGQQVTLSCSPISGHRSVSWYQQTPGQGLQFLFEYFSETQRNKGNFPGRFSGRQFSNSRSEMNVSTLELGDSALYLCASSLAMASGYEQYFGPGTRLTVT.

The chain joins TRBV11-2 to TRBJ2-7; tentative D call: TRBD1 (6 bases). V lost 6 bases to trimming and J lost 2 bases, with 14 bases between them. The CDR3 contains 14 residues. CDR1 is SGHAT, CDR2 FQNNGV, per germline. The CDR3 here is CASRKLTGPYEQYF. CDR3 in DNA: TGTGCCAGCAGAAAACTAACAGGGCCCTACGAGCAGTACTTC.

The chain links TRBV11-2 to TRBJ2-3; tentative D call: TRBD2 (5 bases). CDR1 SGHAT and CDR2 FQNNGV come from the germline V gene. This CDR3 is 16 amino acids long. Deletions cut 4 bases from V and 8 bases from J, with 22 bases between. The CDR3 DNA is TGTGCCAGCAGCTCCTCAGGTGGACTGAGGATGGGTACGCAGTATTTT. Protein sequence: CASSSSGGLRMGTQYF.

The genes are TRBV7-8 and TRBJ2-5, with D perhaps TRBD1 (5 bases). Germline CDR1 reads SGHVS; CDR2 reads FQNEAQ. The CDR3 spans 17 residues. Trimming stripped 6 bases from V and 0 bases from J, with 20 bases between. The CDR3 DNA reads as TGTGCCAGCAGACCAAGCAGGGCCCAACTAAACCAAGAGACCCAGTACTTC. Protein product: CASRPSRAQLNQETQYF. The complete variable domain, with remaining parts taken from reference TRBV7-8 and TRBJ2-5, reads GAGVSQSPRYKVAKRGQDVALRCDPISGHVSLFWYQQALGQGPEFLTYFQNEAQLDKSGLPSDRFFAERPEGSVSTLKIQRTQQEDSAVYLCASRPSRAQLNQETQYFGPGTRLLVL.

The rearrangement links TRBV19 to TRBJ2-5; D not resolved. Per germline, CDR1 LNHDA and CDR2 SQIVND (reference sequence). Trimming removed 3 bases at V and 5 bases at J, with 13 bases between. CDR3 length: 14 residues. This CDR3 reads CASSIHHMYETQYF. CDR3 coding DNA: TGTGCCAGTAGTATCCATCATATGTACGAGACCCAGTACTTC.

The CDR3 DNA follows: TGTGCCAGCAATCCTGGACAGGGAGGTTATCAGCCCCAGCATTTT. Protein product: CASNPGQGGYQPQHF. The chain carries TRBV6-1 and TRBJ1-5; 8 bases line up with TRBD1. V gave up 7 bases and J gave up 5 bases; unmatched junction bases: 10. The CDR3 runs to 15 residues. The germline V gene has CDR1 MNHNS and CDR2 SASEGT.

V gene TRBV28 combines with J gene TRBJ2-7; TRBD1 matches 7 bases. V shed 6 bases and J 3 bases; nucleotides not matched to a gene: 5. This CDR3 is 13 amino acids long. Germline lookup yields CDR1 MDHEN and CDR2 SYDVKM. As DNA, the CDR3 is TGTGCCAGCAGCGTTACAGGGGACTACGAGCAGTACTTC. The encoded protein is CASSVTGDYEQYF.

The chain uses TRBV13 and TRBJ2-1; TRBD2 agrees at 9 bases. Unmatched junction bases numbered 5, after V lost 3 bases and J lost 2 bases. The CDR3 has 16 amino acids. Per the germline V gene, CDR1 is PRHDT and CDR2 is FYEKMQ (reference sequence). The DNA of the CDR3 is TGTGCCAGCAGCTTCGGTGCGGGGGGGCCCTACAATGAGCAGTTCTTC. Encoded protein: CASSFGAGGPYNEQFF.

The gene calls are TRBV10-1 and TRBJ2-3; TRBD1 aligns across 9 bases. J lost 4 bases, V lost 3 bases, and 5 bases had no gene match. This CDR3 region has 15 residues. Germline CDR1 is WNHNN and CDR2 is SYGVQD (reference sequence). The CDR3 loop reads CASSDTGGSPDTQYF. The CDR3 region has the DNA TGCGCCAGCAGTGATACAGGGGGCTCCCCAGATACGCAGTATTTT.

The chain has TRBV28 and TRBJ2-7; tentatively, D is TRBD2 (6 bases). CDR1 and CDR2 (germline): MDHEN, SYDVKM. This CDR3 is built from 13 residues. With 5 bases removed from V and 3 bases from J, the gap between germline ends came to 11 bases. In DNA, the CDR3 is TGTGCCAGCAGTGACTCGGGGGTCTACGAGCAGTACTTC. Residues: CASSDSGVYEQYF. Filled out from reference TRBV28 and TRBJ2-7, the complete variable domain reads DVKVTQSSRYLVKRTGEKVFLECVQDMDHENMFWYRQDPGLGLRLIYFSYDVKMKEKGDIPEGYSVSREKKERFSLILESASTNQTSMYLCASSDSGVYEQYFGPGTRLTVT.

This clone was counted a few times. The chain links TRBV10-3 to TRBJ2-4; D is ambiguous. V lost 6 bases to trimming and J lost 5 bases, with 5 bases between them. Germline V lookup: CDR1 ENHRY, CDR2 SYGVKD. This CDR3 region has 11 residues. CDR3 bases: TGTGCCATCAGGGGCGAAAACATTCAGTACTTC. Residues: CAIRGENIQYF.

V is TRBV2 and J is TRBJ2-2, with 11 positions matching TRBD1. Germline V gene sequence: CDR1 SNHLY, CDR2 FYNNEI. The CDR3 covers 16 residues. The J segment lost 1 base and the V segment lost 6 bases, leaving 4 bases of the junction unmatched. CDR3 loop: CASRRGQGVNTGELFF. The CDR3 bases are TGTGCCAGCAGGAGGGGACAGGGGGTGAACACCGGGGAGCTGTTTTTT.

The chain couples TRBV5-4 to TRBJ2-1; no reliable D call. The CDR3 loop spans 15 amino acids. Between the trimmed V and J ends, which lost 0 bases and 7 bases, there was a span of 14 bases. CDR1 is SGHNT, CDR2 YYREEE, per germline (reference sequence). The CDR3 reads CASSLVRLDRNEQFF. CDR3 DNA sequence: TGTGCCAGCAGCTTGGTTAGGCTGGATAGGAATGAGCAGTTCTTC.

The J gene is TRBJ2-6, the V gene TRBV6-1; perhaps D is TRBD1 or TRBD2 (6 bases each). This CDR3 comprises 15 residues. The V gene's germline CDR1 is MNHNS and CDR2 SASEGT. V was clipped by 11 bases and J by 0 bases, with 14 bases between them. CDR3 in DNA: TGTGCCGGGGGGACACCTTCCTCTGGGGCCAACGTCCTGACTTTC. Translating gives CAGGTPSSGANVLTF.

About this clone: Other DNA sequences in this sample translate to the same CDR3. The chain joins TRBV28 to TRBJ2-2; tentatively, D is TRBD1 (5 bases). V was shortened by 2 bases and J by 2 bases, with 9 bases between the two germline ends. Germline CDR1 reads MDHEN; CDR2 reads SYDVKM. This CDR3 spans 15 amino acids. CDR3: CASSLEGANTGELFF. CDR3 nucleotide sequence: TGTGCCAGCAGTTTAGAAGGGGCCAACACCGGGGAGCTGTTTTTT.

The chain is built from TRBV5-1 and TRBJ2-5; TRBD2 aligns across 10 bases. This CDR3 has 15 residues. Germline-derived CDR1 and CDR2 are SGHRS and YFSETQ. The V gene end was trimmed by 5 bases and the J gene end by 5 bases; junction bases not matched to a gene: 9. CDR3 sequence (DNA): TGCGCCAGCAGTTCTCTAGCGGGAGTACCGGAGACCCAGTACTTC. It codes for CASSSLAGVPETQYF.

This chain links TRBV25-1 with TRBJ1-6, with D possibly TRBD1 on 5 matching bases. This CDR3 comprises 14 residues. V lost 6 bases and J lost 7, with 13 bases in between. Per germline, CDR1 MGHDK and CDR2 SYGVNS. The CDR3, as DNA: TGTGCCAGCAGGGAGATGAAGGGGAATTCACCCCTCCACTTT. It is translated as CASREMKGNSPLHF. The full variable domain, rest sourced from reference TRBV25-1 and TRBJ1-6, is EADIYQTPRYLVIGTGKKITLECSQTMGHDKMYWYQQDPGMELHLIHYSYGVNSTEKGDLSSESTVSRIRTEHFPLTLESARPSHTSQYLCASREMKGNSPLHFGNGTRLTVT.

The chain joins TRBV9 to TRBJ2-1, with D uncertain. The CDR3 contains 11 residues. Trimming stripped 4 bases from V and 9 bases from J, with 8 bases between. The germline V gene encodes CDR1 SGDLS and CDR2 YYNGEE. The CDR3 region is CASSLLGEQFF. The CDR3 bases are TGTGCCAGCAGCCTCCTGGGTGAGCAGTTCTTC.

The chain recombines TRBV6-6 with TRBJ1-1; D call uncertain. Germline lookup yields CDR1 MNHNY and CDR2 SVGAGI (reference sequence). The CDR3 spans 15 residues. V lost 4 bases to trimming and J lost 2 bases, with 14 bases between them. The CDR3: CASSLGYSSNTEAFF. The CDR3 nucleotides are TGTGCCAGCAGTTTGGGGTACTCCTCAAACACTGAAGCTTTCTTT.

The chain carries TRBV27 and TRBJ1-1; D unclear. With 2 bases removed from V and 3 bases from J, the gap between germline ends came to 13 bases. This CDR3 contains 15 residues. Germline V gene sequence: CDR1 MNHEY, CDR2 SMNVEV (reference sequence). In DNA, the CDR3 is TGTGCCAGCAGTTTAAGGAGGGTTGGTGACACTGAAGCTTTCTTT. Translation gives CASSLRRVGDTEAFF.

This clone was detected a few times. This same CDR3 is encoded by further DNA sequences in the sample. The rearrangement links TRBV7-2 to TRBJ2-2; D is unclear. The V end lost 3 bases, the J end lost 3 bases, and 2 bases lay between the germline ends. CDR1 and CDR2 from the germline V gene are SGHTA and FQGNSA. CDR3 length: 12 residues. The CDR3 coding sequence is TGTGCCAGCAGCTTTTACACCGGGGAGCTGTTTTTT. This gives the protein CASSFYTGELFF.